The next 9 T cell receptor beta chains were all read from a single sample in a study of early T cells in non-severe SARS-CoV-2 infection (dated by TCRdb to 2020 to 2022). The method behind the library was 5' RACE. Sequencing was carried out with a NextSeq 500. Through fastp at Q25 and MiXCR, TCRdb rebuilt clones from the public reads, retaining in-frame beta chains. Every CDR3 protein is listed once, alongside the most common genes and DNA of its rows. For this sample there are over 55,000 distinct CDR3 sequences; 9.5% to 15% appear just once. The ten most abundant clones make up less than 3.5% of the sample. This material consisted of whole blood, taken at baseline. These receptor sequences come from an adult who was a healthcare worker with PCR-confirmed SARS-CoV-2 infection or an uninfected control (not recorded which).

This clonotype was counted many times. The rearrangement joins TRBV12-3 or TRBV12-4 to TRBJ1-6, with 9 bases matching TRBD1. This CDR3 comprises 14 residues. J lost 9 bases, V lost 6 bases, and 6 bases had no gene match. The CDR3 DNA follows: TGTGCCAGCAGCGCCGGGACAGGGCCTTCACCCCTCCACTTT. Translated: CASSAGTGPSPLHF.

A few counts support this clonotype. J is TRBJ2-7 and V is TRBV15; D is unresolved. CDR1 is LNHNV and CDR2 is YYDKDF in the germline V gene (reference sequence). The CDR3 is made up of 13 amino acids. Trimming stripped 0 bases from V and 4 bases from J, with 7 bases between. CDR3 amino acids: CATSRDKPYEQYF. In DNA, the CDR3 is TGTGCCACCAGCAGAGATAAGCCGTACGAGCAGTACTTC.

This clonotype was recorded once. Because it lacks the conserved phenylalanine or tryptophan at the end, this CDR3 is likely a read error. This chain joins TRBV28 and TRBJ2-4; maybe TRBD2 (6 bases). With 8 bases removed from V and 1 base from J, the gap between germline ends came to 15 bases. This CDR3 has 15 residues. Germline-derived CDR1 and CDR2 are MDHEN and SYDVKM. CDR3 nucleotides: TGTGCCAGCGGGGCGGGATTTGTGGCCAAAAACATTCAGTACCTC. Translating gives CASGAGFVAKNIQYL.

The rearrangement joins TRBV7-9 to TRBJ1-4, with D possibly being TRBD1 (5 bases). This CDR3 region has 14 residues. Germline CDR1 SEHNR, CDR2 FQNEAQ (reference sequence). Trimming removed 6 bases from V and 8 bases from J, with 16 bases in between. The CDR3, as DNA: TGTGCCAGCAGTCCAGGGTCTATTGCCGAAAAACTGTTTTTT. Amino acids: CASSPGSIAEKLFF.

For this clonotype: A much more abundant neighbour one base away suggests this may be a read error. As DNA, the CDR3 is TGTGCCGGCAGTACTAGACTAGCGGGGCGGCGTGCCGGGGAGCTGTTTTTT. This encodes CAGSTRLAGRRAGELFF. This rearrangement joins TRBV6-5 to TRBJ2-2, with 11 bases identical to TRBD2. The CDR3 is 17 residues long. Per germline, CDR1 MNHEY and CDR2 SVGAGI.

There are many counts of this clonotype. This chain uses TRBV4-2 with TRBJ1-3; perhaps TRBD1 as D (5 bases). V was pared by 1 base and J by 1 base, with 14 bases between. The germline CDR1 and CDR2 sequences are LGHNA and YNFKEQ. The CDR3 runs to 17 residues. The CDR3 reads CASSQVFARGSGNTIYF. The CDR3 DNA reads as TGTGCCAGCAGCCAAGTCTTCGCGAGGGGTTCTGGAAACACCATATATTTT.

In its sample, this clonotype was seen a few times. V usage is TRBV15 and J usage is TRBJ2-3, with TRBD1 as a possible D gene (5 bases). V was cut by 3 bases and J by 6 bases, with 7 bases left in between. CDR3 length equals 12 residues. Germline V gene data show CDR1 as LNHNV and CDR2 as YYDKDF (reference sequence). CDR3 bases: TGTGCCACCAGCAGGCACAGGGATACGCAGTATTTT. Translated: CATSRHRDTQYF.

This clonotype appeared a few times. In nucleotides, the CDR3 is TGTGCCAGCAGTACCCCGGGAAGCCGTAACACTGAAGCTTTCTTT. Translating gives CASSTPGSRNTEAFF. This chain uses TRBV28 with TRBJ1-1; D gene unclear. This CDR3 is 15 amino acids long. V was cut by 5 bases and J by 2 bases, with 15 bases left in between. Germline V gives CDR1 MDHEN, CDR2 SYDVKM.

This clonotype was seen a few times. The V gene is TRBV28, the J gene TRBJ2-7; 7 positions match TRBD1. The CDR3 sequence is 14 residues long. Germline V CDR1 and CDR2: MDHEN, SYDVKM. After removal of 6 bases from V and 7 bases from J, the junction contained 12 bases not matched to a gene. The CDR3 protein is CASRTTGALGEQYF. The CDR3 bases are TGTGCCAGCAGGACCACAGGGGCCCTGGGGGAGCAGTACTTC.